This T cell receptor (beta chain) comes out of a study of CD8+ T cells in alopecia areata. V was pared by 4 bases and J by 0 bases, with 1 base between. CDR1 and CDR2 (germline): MDHEN, SYDVKM. This CDR3 is 12 amino acids long. The authors extracted RNA and reverse transcribed it into cDNA as the sequencing template. The repertoire was sequenced with immunoSEQ multiplex PCR; TCRdb's copy has only in-frame clones and lacks some. Of 95,000 to 100,000 clones listed, 50% to 75% are singletons. This clone was recorded a few times. Documented treatment: oral pan-JAK inhibitor, 5-10 mg twice daily. The clonotype comes from a human donor with alopecia areata. Specimen: CD8+ T cells sorted from blood, collected at week 4, from a patient treated with tofacitinib. The chain has TRBV28 and TRBJ1-5, with D unresolved. The CDR3 nucleotides are TGTGCCAGCAGTTATAGCAATCAGCCCCAGCATTTT. Encoded protein: CASSYSNQPQHF.